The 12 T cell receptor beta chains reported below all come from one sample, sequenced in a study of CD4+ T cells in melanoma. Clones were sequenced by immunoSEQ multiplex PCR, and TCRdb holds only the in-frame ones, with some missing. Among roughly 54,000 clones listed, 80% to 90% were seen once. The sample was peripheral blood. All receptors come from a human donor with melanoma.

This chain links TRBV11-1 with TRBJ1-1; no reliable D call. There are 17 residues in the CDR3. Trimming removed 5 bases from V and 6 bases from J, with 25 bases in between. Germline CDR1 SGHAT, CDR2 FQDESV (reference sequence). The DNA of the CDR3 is TGTGCCAGCAGCAGACGTGGGCTGCAACCTAATCTACCTGAAGCTTTCTTT. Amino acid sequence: CASSRRGLQPNLPEAFF.

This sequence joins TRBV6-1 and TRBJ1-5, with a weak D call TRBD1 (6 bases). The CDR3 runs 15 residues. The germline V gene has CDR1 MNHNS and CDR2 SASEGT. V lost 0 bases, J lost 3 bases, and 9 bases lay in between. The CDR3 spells CASSEADSHNQPQHF. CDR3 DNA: TGTGCCAGCAGTGAAGCGGACAGCCACAATCAGCCCCAGCATTTT.

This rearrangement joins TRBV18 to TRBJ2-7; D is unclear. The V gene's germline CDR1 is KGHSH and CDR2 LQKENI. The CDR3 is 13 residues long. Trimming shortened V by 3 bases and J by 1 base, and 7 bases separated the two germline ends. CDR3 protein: CASSPYTSYEQYF. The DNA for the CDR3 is TGTGCCAGCTCACCTTACACGTCCTACGAGCAGTACTTC.

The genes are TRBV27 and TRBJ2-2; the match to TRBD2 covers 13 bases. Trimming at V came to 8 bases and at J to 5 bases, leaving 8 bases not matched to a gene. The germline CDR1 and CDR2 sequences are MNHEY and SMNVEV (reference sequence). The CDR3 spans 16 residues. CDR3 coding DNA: TGTGCCAGCCTTACACTAGCGGGGGGGGTAACCGGGGAGCTGTTTTTT. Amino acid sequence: CASLTLAGGVTGELFF.

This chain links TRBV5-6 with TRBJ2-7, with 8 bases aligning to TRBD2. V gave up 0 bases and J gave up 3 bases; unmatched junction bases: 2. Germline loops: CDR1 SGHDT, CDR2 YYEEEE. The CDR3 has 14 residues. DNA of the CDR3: TGTGCCAGCAGCTTGGCGGGGGGGATCTACGAGCAGTACTTC. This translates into CASSLAGGIYEQYF.

The CDR3 loop reads CASTQRGFTEAFF. CDR3 nucleotide sequence: TGTGCCAGCACCCAGCGGGGTTTCACTGAAGCTTTCTTT. The chain is built from TRBV11-2 and TRBJ1-1; D uncertain. In germline, CDR1 is SGHAT, CDR2 FQNNGV. The CDR3 loop spans 13 amino acids. V lost 7 bases and J lost 4, with 13 bases in between.

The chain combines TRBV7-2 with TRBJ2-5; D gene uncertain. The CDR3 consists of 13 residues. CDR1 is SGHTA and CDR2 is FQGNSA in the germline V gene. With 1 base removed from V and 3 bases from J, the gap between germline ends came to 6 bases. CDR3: CASSLVREETQYF. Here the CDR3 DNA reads TGTGCCAGCAGCTTAGTTCGGGAAGAGACCCAGTACTTC.

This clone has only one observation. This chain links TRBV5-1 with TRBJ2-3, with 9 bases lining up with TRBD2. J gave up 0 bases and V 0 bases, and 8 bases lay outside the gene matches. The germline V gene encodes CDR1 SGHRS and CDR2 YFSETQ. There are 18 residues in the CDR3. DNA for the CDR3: TGCGCCAGCAGCTTGGCTGCTAGCGGGGTTTCTAGCACAGATACGCAGTATTTT. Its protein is CASSLAASGVSSTDTQYF.

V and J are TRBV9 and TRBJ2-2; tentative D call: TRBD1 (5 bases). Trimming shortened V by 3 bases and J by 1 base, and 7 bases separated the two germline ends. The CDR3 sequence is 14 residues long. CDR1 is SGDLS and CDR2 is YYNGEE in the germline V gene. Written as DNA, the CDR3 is TGTGCCAGCAGCGCAGGACAGAACACCGGGGAGCTGTTTTTT. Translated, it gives CASSAGQNTGELFF.

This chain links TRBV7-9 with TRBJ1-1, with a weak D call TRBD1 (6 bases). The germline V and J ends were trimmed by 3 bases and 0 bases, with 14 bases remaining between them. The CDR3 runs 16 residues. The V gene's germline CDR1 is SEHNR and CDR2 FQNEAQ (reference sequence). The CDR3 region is CASSFFPGAVNTEAFF. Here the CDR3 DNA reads TGTGCCAGCAGCTTTTTCCCAGGGGCGGTGAACACTGAAGCTTTCTTT.

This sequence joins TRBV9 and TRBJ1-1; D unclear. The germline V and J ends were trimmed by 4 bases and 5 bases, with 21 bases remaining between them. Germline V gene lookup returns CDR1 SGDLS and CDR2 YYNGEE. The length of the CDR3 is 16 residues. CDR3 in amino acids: CASSPTGRGSGTEAFF. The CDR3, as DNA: TGTGCCAGCAGCCCGACGGGAAGAGGGTCGGGAACTGAAGCTTTCTTT.

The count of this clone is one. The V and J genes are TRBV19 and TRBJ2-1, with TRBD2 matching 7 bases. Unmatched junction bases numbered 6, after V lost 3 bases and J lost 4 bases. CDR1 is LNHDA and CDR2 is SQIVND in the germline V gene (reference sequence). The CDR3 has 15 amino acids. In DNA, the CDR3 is TGTGCCAGTAGTATTGTTGGGGGGGGTTACAATGAGCAGTTCTTC. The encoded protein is CASSIVGGGYNEQFF.